The 30 T cell receptor beta chains below come from one sample, sequenced in a study of T cell responses to AZD1222 COVID-19 vaccine. Data came from immunoSEQ multiplex PCR; TCRdb stores just in-frame clones and leaves some out. The sample includes 150,000 to 200,000 clones, more than 70% seen only once; the top ten take around 26%. This sample comprised peripheral blood, obtained 28 days after the second AZD1222 dose. All receptors derive from an adult who received the AZD1222 COVID-19 vaccine.

This sequence joins TRBV11-2 and TRBJ2-2, with D maybe TRBD2 (5 bases). The CDR3 length is 16 residues. The V gene's germline CDR1 is SGHAT and CDR2 FQNNGV. Trimming left V 3 bases short and J 2 bases short, with 13 bases between. As DNA, the CDR3 is TGTGCCAGCAGCTTGGAGAGCGGAACAAACACCGGGGAGCTGTTTTTT. It specifies CASSLESGTNTGELFF.

V gene TRBV5-1 combines with J gene TRBJ2-7; D is undetermined. V lost 0 bases and J 0 bases, leaving 7 bases between the germline ends. The CDR3 length is 14 residues. Germline CDR1 reads SGHRS; CDR2 reads YFSETQ. The CDR3 bases are TGCGCCAGCAGCTTGGAACGGAGCTCCTACGAGCAGTACTTC. It encodes CASSLERSSYEQYF.

This rearrangement joins TRBV18 to TRBJ2-5, with 7 bases fitting TRBD1. Germline V gene lookup returns CDR1 KGHSH and CDR2 LQKENI. Trimming cost V 1 base and J 1 base; bases outside gene matches: 6. The CDR3 sequence is 16 residues long. Here the CDR3 DNA reads TGTGCCAGCTCACCACTTCGGGCAGGGGGCCAAGAGACCCAGTACTTC. It translates to CASSPLRAGGQETQYF.

V is TRBV4-3 and J is TRBJ2-3; 10 nucleotides align to TRBD1. Trimming removed 1 base from V and 5 bases from J; junction bases left unmatched: 3. CDR1 is LGHNA and CDR2 is YSLEER in the germline V gene. This CDR3 is built from 15 residues. The CDR3 bases are TGCGCCAGCAGCCAAGGGACAGGGGGGTTAGATACGCAGTATTTT. Its protein product is CASSQGTGGLDTQYF.

About this clone: The same CDR3 is also encoded by other DNA sequences in this sample. The rearrangement uses TRBV9 and TRBJ2-2, with 11 bases lining up with TRBD2. The CDR3 runs 16 residues. Germline CDR1 is SGDLS and CDR2 is YYNGEE. J was trimmed by 5 bases and V by 2 bases; bases with no gene match: 5. CDR3 sequence (DNA): TGTGCCAGCAGCGTCGAACTAGCGGGAGATACCGGGGAGCTGTTTTTT. Amino acids: CASSVELAGDTGELFF.

The chain couples TRBV5-6 to TRBJ2-7; the D gene could be TRBD1 or TRBD2 (5 bases each). The V end lost 4 bases, the J end lost 0 bases, and 11 bases lay between the germline ends. Per germline, CDR1 SGHDT and CDR2 YYEEEE. The CDR3 loop spans 14 amino acids. The CDR3 reads CASSGLRGSYEQYF. DNA for the CDR3: TGTGCCAGCAGCGGCCTGAGGGGCTCCTACGAGCAGTACTTC.

The rearrangement joins TRBV7-2 to TRBJ2-7; TRBD2 aligns across 14 bases. Germline V gene lookup returns CDR1 SGHTA and CDR2 FQGNSA. Trimming at V came to 4 bases and at J to 2 bases, leaving 7 bases not matched to a gene. This CDR3 is 17 amino acids long. The CDR3 loop is CASSSGTSGSKPYEQYF. Written as DNA, the CDR3 is TGTGCCAGCAGCTCTGGGACTAGCGGGAGTAAGCCCTACGAGCAGTACTTC.

The chain joins TRBV21-1 to TRBJ2-7; TRBD2 reflects the table's D call only, with no check against the DNA. TRBV21-1 is assigned pseudogene status. This CDR3 spans 16 amino acids. The CDR3 DNA follows: TGTGCCAGCAGCAATCGTTTAGCGGGAGGCGTCTACGAGCAGTACTTC. The encoded protein is CASSNRLAGGVYEQYF.

The chain links TRBV3-1 (or the pseudogene TRBV3-2) to TRBJ1-1; D is undetermined. The V and J ends lost 0 bases and 11 bases respectively, with 13 bases between them. The CDR3 contains 13 residues. Per germline, CDR1 LGHDT and CDR2 YNNKEL (reference sequence). The CDR3 sequence: CASSQDTSFGAFF. CDR3 DNA: TGTGCCAGCAGCCAAGACACTTCCTTTGGGGCTTTCTTT.

V usage is TRBV28 and J usage is TRBJ2-7, with a weak D call TRBD2 (5 bases). The V gene lost 8 bases and the J gene lost 3 bases, with 11 bases spanning the gap. Germline V lookup: CDR1 MDHEN, CDR2 SYDVKM. The CDR3 consists of 12 residues. The chain's CDR3 is CASESSYYEQYF. The CDR3 DNA reads TGTGCCAGCGAGTCTAGCTACTACGAGCAGTACTTC.

This sequence joins TRBV21-1 and TRBJ2-7; TRBD1 reflects the table's D call only, with no check against the DNA. TRBV21-1 is tagged as a pseudogene. This CDR3 has 12 amino acids. CDR3 amino acids: CASSGHPYKQYF. Here the CDR3 DNA reads TGTGCCAGCAGTGGACACCCCTACAAGCAGTACTTC.

The rearrangement links TRBV9 to TRBJ2-1; 7 bases match TRBD2. Germline CDR1 and CDR2: SGDLS and YYNGEE. V dropped 4 bases and J dropped 7; count of bases not matched to a gene: 8. The CDR3 sequence is 14 residues long. For the CDR3, the DNA is TGTGCCAGCAGCTCCGCTAGCGGCCAGAATGAGCAGTTCTTC. As protein: CASSSASGQNEQFF.

The gene calls are TRBV7-2 and TRBJ1-3; D unclear. The CDR3 has 12 amino acids. V was pared by 1 base and J by 4 bases, with 2 bases between. Germline V lookup: CDR1 SGHTA, CDR2 FQGNSA. The CDR3, as DNA: TGTGCCAGCAGCTTAGGAGGAAACACCATATATTTT. Translating gives CASSLGGNTIYF.

The chain links TRBV4-1 to TRBJ1-4; no clear D. The V end lost 1 base, the J end lost 5 bases, and 17 bases lay between the germline ends. Germline V gives CDR1 MGHRA, CDR2 YSYEKL. The length of the CDR3 is 17 residues. The CDR3, as DNA: TGCGCCAGCAGCCAAGGAGTGGCAGGCGCCGGGAATGAAAAACTGTTTTTT. It specifies CASSQGVAGAGNEKLFF.

The V call is TRBV7-3, the J call TRBJ2-3, with D hard to call. Per the germline V gene, CDR1 is SGHTA and CDR2 is FQGTGA. The germline V and J ends were trimmed by 1 base and 1 base, with 3 bases remaining between them. The CDR3 has 13 amino acids. The CDR3 DNA is TGTGCCAGCAGCTTAATTGGCACAGATACGCAGTATTTT. Translating it yields CASSLIGTDTQYF.

Written as DNA, the CDR3 is TGTGCCTGGAAGGGGATGGGCAGGCGAGAGACCCAGTACTTC. Its protein is CAWKGMGRRETQYF. The chain has TRBV30 and TRBJ2-5, with D perhaps matching TRBD1 (5 bases). Trimming pared 4 bases from V and 4 bases from J, leaving 16 bases between. CDR3 length equals 14 residues. Germline assignment: CDR1 GTSNPN and CDR2 SVGIG (reference sequence).

The gene calls are TRBV27 and TRBJ2-3; TRBD2 is a possible D gene (6 bases). The V gene's germline CDR1 is MNHEY and CDR2 SMNVEV (reference sequence). This CDR3 comprises 15 residues. The V gene lost 5 bases and the J gene lost 0 bases, with 12 bases spanning the gap. The CDR3 DNA sequence: TGTGCCAGCAGTCCCAGCGGGTTAAGCACAGATACGCAGTATTTT. Translated: CASSPSGLSTDTQYF.

The genes are TRBV5-1 and TRBJ2-1, with a tentative D call TRBD1 (6 bases). This CDR3 contains 15 residues. The V end was cut by 4 bases, the J end by 4 bases, with 15 bases between. The germline gives CDR1 SGHRS, CDR2 YFSETQ. CDR3 nucleotide sequence: TGCGCCAGCAGCGCCAGGGGTGCGGCGTACAATGAGCAGTTCTTC. It specifies CASSARGAAYNEQFF.

CDR3 coding DNA: TGTGCCAGCAGCCCATTAAGCCCCACCGGGACTAGCTCCTACGAGCAGTACTTC. It encodes CASSPLSPTGTSSYEQYF. The genes are TRBV7-2 and TRBJ2-7; 8 nucleotides agree with TRBD2. Germline CDR1 is SGHTA and CDR2 is FQGNSA. The CDR3 has 18 amino acids. With V trimmed by 5 bases and J by 0 bases, 15 bases remained unmatched.

This clone was observed once. The CDR3 DNA is TGTGCCAGCACCTCGACTAGGTCGCCCACAGATACGCAGTATTTT. This sequence encodes CASTSTRSPTDTQYF. V gene TRBV7-2 combines with J gene TRBJ2-3; perhaps TRBD2 as D (6 bases). This CDR3 contains 15 residues. The germline V and J ends were trimmed by 7 bases and 2 bases, with 16 bases remaining between them. CDR1 is SGHTA, CDR2 FQGNSA, per germline.

This chain joins TRBV21-1 and TRBJ2-3; TRBD1, the table's D call, was not compared with the DNA. TRBV21-1 is annotated as a pseudogene. This CDR3 has 13 residues. CDR3 nucleotide sequence: TGTGCCAGCAGCAAAGGGGACAGGGATACGCAGTATTTT. This encodes CASSKGDRDTQYF.

The chain links TRBV5-1 to TRBJ2-7; 7 nucleotides match TRBD2. CDR3 size: 13 residues. The germline gives CDR1 SGHRS, CDR2 YFSETQ. J gave up 0 bases and V 7 bases, and 4 bases lay outside the gene matches. CDR3 in DNA: TGCGCCAGCTCGAGCGGGGCCTCCTACGAGCAGTACTTC. This encodes CASSSGASYEQYF. The whole variable domain, filled in from reference TRBV5-1 and TRBJ2-7, reads KAGVTQTPRYLIKTRGQQVTLSCSPISGHRSVSWYQQTPGQGLQFLFEYFSETQRNKGNFPGRFSGRQFSNSRSEMNVSTLELGDSALYLCASSSGASYEQYFGPGTRLTVT.

The chain is built from TRBV7-2 and TRBJ2-3; D ambiguous. Germline V gives CDR1 SGHTA, CDR2 FQGNSA. The length of the CDR3 is 14 residues. V was pared by 5 bases and J by 0 bases, with 9 bases between. The CDR3 bases are TGTGCCAGCAGCCCGGCACACAGCACAGATACGCAGTATTTT. It yields the protein CASSPAHSTDTQYF.

The V gene is TRBV7-9, the J gene TRBJ2-7; no firm D call. The CDR3 runs 12 residues. CDR1 and CDR2 (germline): SEHNR, FQNEAQ (reference sequence). V was trimmed by 5 bases and J by 2 bases, leaving 7 bases between them. CDR3 DNA: TGTGCCAGCAGCCCCAGCGCCTACGAGCAGTACTTC. Translated, it gives CASSPSAYEQYF.

This chain uses TRBV10-3 with TRBJ2-7, with TRBD1 matching over 7 bases. The CDR3 loop spans 14 amino acids. V lost 4 bases to trimming and J lost 4 bases; unmatched junction nucleotides: 7. CDR1 and CDR2 from the germline V gene are ENHRY and SYGVKD. In DNA, the CDR3 is TGTGCCATCAGTGGACAGGGACCATCTTACGAGCAGTACTTC. Protein: CAISGQGPSYEQYF.

The chain couples TRBV2 to TRBJ2-1, with D tentatively TRBD1 (6 bases). There are 12 residues in the CDR3. Between the trimmed V and J ends, which lost 6 bases and 7 bases, there was a span of 10 bases. Germline V lookup: CDR1 SNHLY, CDR2 FYNNEI. The CDR3 nucleotides are TGTGCCAGCAGACAGGGTCGGAATGAGCAGTTCTTC. Protein: CASRQGRNEQFF.

This chain connects TRBV7-8 to TRBJ1-2, with D uncertain. V was pared by 5 bases and J by 8 bases, with 12 bases between. The CDR3 covers 12 residues. Germline CDR1 is SGHVS and CDR2 is FQNEAQ. The DNA of the CDR3 is TGTGCCAGCAGCCGAGACACCTACGGCTACACCTTC. Translation: CASSRDTYGYTF.

V is TRBV19 and J is TRBJ2-7; D possibly corresponds to TRBD2 (6 bases). V was cut by 6 bases and J by 2 bases, with 11 bases left in between. This CDR3 comprises 13 residues. The germline V gene has CDR1 LNHDA and CDR2 SQIVND (reference sequence). CDR3 bases: TGTGCCAGTAGCGGGACTCCTGCCTACGAGCAGTACTTC. It is translated as CASSGTPAYEQYF.

The V call is TRBV7-2, the J call TRBJ2-2; TRBD2 is a possible D gene (6 bases). CDR3 length equals 15 residues. CDR1 is SGHTA, CDR2 FQGNSA, per germline. The ends were cut back, 6 bases at V and 5 bases at J, with 16 bases in the middle. CDR3 sequence: CASSYQRARTGELFF. Here the CDR3 DNA reads TGTGCCAGCAGTTATCAGCGGGCGCGGACCGGGGAGCTGTTTTTT.

V gene TRBV4-2 combines with J gene TRBJ2-2; 11 nucleotides line up with TRBD1. CDR3 length: 17 residues. Trimming removed 0 bases from V and 8 bases from J; junction bases left unmatched: 8. Per the germline V gene, CDR1 is LGHNA and CDR2 is YNFKEQ. CDR3 sequence: CASSQERDRGVWGELFF. In DNA, the CDR3 is TGTGCCAGCAGCCAAGAAAGGGACAGGGGGGTTTGGGGGGAGCTGTTTTTT.